The 23 T cell receptor beta chains in this list originate from one sample, sequenced in a study of regulatory T cells in long-lasting Graves disease (dated by TCRdb to the early 2020s). The time point label, read with the paper, signifies: persistent/refractory GD, antithyroid drugs over 5 years with positive TRAb. RNA was extracted from PBMCs in TRIzol for both TCR sequencing and RNA sequencing. Libraries were made using multiplex PCR. The data were produced on an Illumina HiSeq 4000. iRepertoire HTBI primers and Arm-PCR amplification of CDR3 regions were used to construct TCR beta libraries. The public reads were run again by TCRdb, first through fastp at Q25 and then through MiXCR, and only productive beta chains were kept. Each CDR3 protein gets just one entry, which takes the most common genes and DNA from the rows behind it. This sample gives about 420,000 distinct CDR3 sequences in total; 20% to 30% of them show up just once. The ten largest account for approximately 28% of the sample.

The sample here was peripheral blood mononuclear cells (PBMCs), taken when the disease was refractory, from a patient treated with antithyroid drugs. The receptor source for this set is a female donor with Graves disease.

The chain links TRBV10-3 to TRBJ2-7; 8 bases are shared with TRBD2. This CDR3 has 14 amino acids. The V segment lost 10 bases and the J segment 6 bases; nucleotides outside the gene matches: 14. CDR1 is ENHRY and CDR2 is SYGVKD in the germline V gene. CDR3 amino acids: CATSPPSGSAEQYF. The CDR3 DNA reads TGTGCCACATCTCCTCCAAGCGGGAGTGCCGAGCAGTACTTC.

The chain joins TRBV7-2 to TRBJ2-5; no clear D. Germline assignment: CDR1 SGHTA and CDR2 FQGNSA. The V and J ends lost 8 bases and 4 bases respectively, with 8 bases between them. The CDR3 is 11 residues long. The CDR3 sequence is CASGSPETQYF. CDR3 in DNA: TGTGCCAGCGGATCACCAGAGACCCAGTACTTC. Full variable domain (rest looked up from reference TRBV7-2 and TRBJ2-5): GAGVSQSPSNKVTEKGKDVELRCDPISGHTALYWYRQSLGQGLEFLIYFQGNSAPDKSGLPSDRFSAERTGGSVSTLTIQRTQQEDSAVYLCASGSPETQYFGPGTRLLVL.

The V call is TRBV4-1, the J call TRBJ1-4, with D uncertain. In germline, CDR1 is MGHRA, CDR2 YSYEKL. The CDR3 has 16 amino acids. Trimming removed 3 bases at V and 0 bases at J, with 11 bases between. The CDR3 reads CASSQRPGSTNEKLFF. The CDR3, as DNA: TGCGCCAGCAGCCAGCGACCGGGATCAACTAATGAAAAACTGTTTTTT.

There are many counts of this clonotype. This chain links TRBV12-3 or TRBV12-4 with TRBJ1-1; D is unresolved. Between the trimmed V and J ends, which lost 6 bases and 1 base, there was a span of 9 bases. The CDR3 contains 13 residues. The CDR3: CASSLRQNTEAFF. In DNA, the CDR3 is TGTGCCAGCAGCTTAAGACAGAACACTGAAGCTTTCTTT.

There are a few counts of this clonotype. The chain combines TRBV12-3 or TRBV12-4 with TRBJ2-2, with D possibly being TRBD1 (5 bases). This CDR3 contains 16 residues. Trimming pared 5 bases from V and 6 bases from J, leaving 19 bases between. The CDR3 loop reads CASSPVGDRGSGELFF. CDR3 in DNA: TGTGCCAGCAGTCCCGTTGGGGATAGGGGATCCGGGGAGCTGTTTTTT.

This clonotype was picked up many times. The chain links TRBV28 to TRBJ2-7; D tentatively reads TRBD1 or TRBD2 (5 bases each). Trimming left V 2 bases short and J 5 bases short, with 16 bases between. The V gene's germline CDR1 is MDHEN and CDR2 SYDVKM. The CDR3 spans 15 residues. The CDR3 region is CASSLDGTGRDEQYF. In DNA, the CDR3 is TGTGCCAGCAGTTTAGACGGGACCGGGCGGGACGAGCAGTACTTC.

The table lists this clonotype with many counts. The chain recombines TRBV28 with TRBJ2-5; 10 positions match TRBD1. V lost 3 bases, J lost 3 bases, and 7 bases stayed unmatched. Germline-derived CDR1 and CDR2 are MDHEN and SYDVKM. The CDR3 totals 16 residues. This chain's CDR3 is CASSFTDRGKKETQYF. Here the CDR3 DNA reads TGTGCCAGCAGTTTCACGGACAGGGGGAAGAAAGAGACCCAGTACTTC.

Notes on this clonotype: One end of the junction varies from germline; a read error may be responsible. This chain joins TRBV6-1 and TRBJ2-2, with D maybe TRBD1 (6 bases). This CDR3 region has 16 residues. CDR1 is MNHNS and CDR2 is SASEGT in the germline V gene. CDR3 residues: CAGSEQGQTGAEKLFF. As DNA, the CDR3 is TGTGCCGGCAGTGAGCAGGGGCAGACCGGGGCCGAGAAGCTGTTTTTT.

This clonotype was observed a few times. J is TRBJ1-5 and V is TRBV20-1; weak D call: TRBD1 (5 bases). This CDR3 region has 13 residues. The V gene's germline CDR1 is DFQATT and CDR2 SNEGSKA (reference sequence). Trimming left V 0 bases short and J 7 bases short, with 10 bases between. The CDR3 reads CSAREGGGQPQHF. CDR3 DNA: TGCAGTGCTAGAGAGGGGGGGGGACAGCCCCAGCATTTT.

Many counts were recorded for this clonotype. V gene TRBV19 combines with J gene TRBJ2-7; perhaps TRBD1 as D (5 bases). There are 14 residues in the CDR3. Deletions cut 3 bases from V and 0 bases from J, with 9 bases between. Germline lookup yields CDR1 LNHDA and CDR2 SQIVND (reference sequence). The CDR3 reads CASSMVDNSYEQYF. CDR3 bases: TGTGCCAGTAGTATGGTGGACAACTCCTACGAGCAGTACTTC. Complete variable domain (other parts from reference TRBV19 and TRBJ2-7): DGGITQSPKYLFRKEGQNVTLSCEQNLNHDAMYWYRQDPGQGLRLIYYSQIVNDFQKGDIAEGYSVSREKKESFPLTVTSAQKNPTAFYLCASSMVDNSYEQYFGPGTRLTVT.

This clonotype has just a few counts. V is TRBV4-1 and J is TRBJ1-2; 8 bases match TRBD1. CDR1 is MGHRA, CDR2 YSYEKL, per germline. The trim removed 4 bases at V and 7 bases at J, leaving 11 bases unmatched. The length of the CDR3 is 15 residues. CDR3 sequence (DNA): TGCGCCAGCAGCCCCGGTAGGGGGACAGGAGGTGGCTACACCTTC. It codes for CASSPGRGTGGGYTF.

This clonotype was observed a few times. The CDR3 region has the DNA TGTGCCACCAGCAGAGATCTCGTGGGCTCCTATAATTCACCCCTCCACTTT. Amino acid sequence: CATSRDLVGSYNSPLHF. The rearrangement links TRBV15 to TRBJ1-6; D gene uncertain. The germline CDR1 and CDR2 sequences are LNHNV and YYDKDF (reference sequence). V lost 0 bases and J 0 bases, leaving 9 bases between the germline ends. The CDR3 spans 17 residues.

The chain has TRBV5-1 and TRBJ2-7; D could derive from TRBD1 or TRBD2 (5 bases each). The germline V and J ends were trimmed by 8 bases and 3 bases, with 15 bases remaining between them. Germline V CDR1 and CDR2: SGHRS, YFSETQ. CDR3 length: 13 residues. The CDR3 DNA sequence: TGCGCCAGTAGCAGGGACGGAAACTACGAGCAGTACTTC. It codes for CASSRDGNYEQYF.

V is TRBV27 and J is TRBJ2-7, with a tentative D call TRBD2 (5 bases). The CDR3 sequence is 14 residues long. Trimming removed 3 bases at V and 5 bases at J, with 14 bases between. Germline lookup yields CDR1 MNHEY and CDR2 SMNVEV (reference sequence). The CDR3 here is CASSFLSGENEQYF. Written as DNA, the CDR3 is TGTGCCAGCAGTTTTTTGTCCGGGGAGAACGAGCAGTACTTC.

This clonotype has ten or more counts. V usage is TRBV6-1 and J usage is TRBJ1-2; D unclear. Trimming shortened V by 0 bases and J by 5 bases, and 7 bases separated the two germline ends. CDR3 length: 13 residues. Germline-derived CDR1 and CDR2 are MNHNS and SASEGT. CDR3 residues: CASSEAGQYGYTF. CDR3 coding DNA: TGTGCCAGCAGTGAAGCGGGCCAGTATGGCTACACCTTC.

This clonotype has ten or more counts. The CDR3, as DNA: TGTGCCACCGGGGACTTCGCGAACACCGGGGAGCTGTTTTTT. This translates into CATGDFANTGELFF. The chain has TRBV11-1 and TRBJ2-2; D is perhaps TRBD2 (6 bases). Trimming removed 10 bases at V and 0 bases at J, with 12 bases between. Germline V CDR1 and CDR2: SGHAT, FQDESV (reference sequence). This CDR3 has 14 residues.

This clonotype has just a few counts. CDR3 in DNA: TGCGCCAGCAGCTGGGGACTAGCGGGGGAATCCTCCTACGAGCAGTACTTC. Translated: CASSWGLAGESSYEQYF. This rearrangement joins TRBV5-1 to TRBJ2-7; 14 positions agree with TRBD2. The germline CDR1 and CDR2 sequences are SGHRS and YFSETQ. Trimming cost V 3 bases and J 0 bases; bases outside gene matches: 5. The CDR3 has 17 amino acids.

This chain uses TRBV2 with TRBJ2-4, with 7 nucleotides matching TRBD1. Germline V CDR1 and CDR2: SNHLY, FYNNEI. CDR3 length equals 16 residues. With V trimmed by 6 bases and J by 1 base, 9 bases remained unmatched. Written as DNA, the CDR3 is TGTGCCAGCAGAGTTACAGGGGTAGGGGCCAAAAACATTCAGTACTTC. Its translation: CASRVTGVGAKNIQYF.

This sequence joins TRBV19 and TRBJ1-1; no firm D call. The CDR3 runs to 15 residues. Germline values: CDR1 LNHDA, CDR2 SQIVND (reference sequence). Trimming took 3 bases from V and 2 from J, leaving 13 bases between them. CDR3 residues: CASSIMPISNTEAFF. Here the CDR3 DNA reads TGTGCCAGTAGTATCATGCCTATTTCCAACACTGAAGCTTTCTTT.

There are a few counts of this clonotype. V is TRBV7-9 and J is TRBJ2-6, with TRBD1 as a possible D gene (6 bases). Trimming shortened V by 1 base and J by 0 bases, and 25 bases separated the two germline ends. This CDR3 is 22 amino acids long. Germline V gene lookup returns CDR1 SEHNR and CDR2 FQNEAQ (reference sequence). The CDR3: CASSLEQGMGDLSSSGANVLTF. The CDR3 coding sequence is TGTGCCAGCAGCTTAGAGCAGGGGATGGGGGATCTCTCAAGCTCTGGGGCCAACGTCCTGACTTTC. The full variable domain, its missing parts supplied by reference TRBV7-9 and TRBJ2-6, is DTGVSQNPRHKITKRGQNVTFRCDPISEHNRLYWYRQTLGQGPEFLTYFQNEAQLEKSRLLSDRFSAERPKGSFSTLEIQRTEQGDSAMYLCASSLEQGMGDLSSSGANVLTFGAGSRLTVL.

V usage is TRBV29-1 and J usage is TRBJ1-2; 7 nucleotides match TRBD1. From germline, CDR1 is SQVTM and CDR2 ANQGSEA. Trimming at V came to 5 bases and at J to 8 bases, leaving 11 bases not matched to a gene. The CDR3 consists of 13 residues. CDR3 nucleotide sequence: TGCAGCGTTTCCACAGGGGAGGGGATGGGCTACACCTTC. It translates to CSVSTGEGMGYTF.

This clonotype was counted a few times. CDR3 coding DNA: TGTGCCAGCAGCGTAGAAGGAGGCGAGCAGTACTTC. Translated: CASSVEGGEQYF. This chain links TRBV9 with TRBJ2-7, with a weak D call TRBD2 (5 bases). This CDR3 spans 12 amino acids. V was pared by 0 bases and J by 6 bases, with 7 bases between. Looked up from germline, CDR1 is SGDLS and CDR2 is YYNGEE.

The chain is built from TRBV7-2 and TRBJ2-7, with 9 bases identical to TRBD2. Germline assignment: CDR1 SGHTA and CDR2 FQGNSA. The V segment lost 5 bases and the J segment 2 bases; nucleotides outside the gene matches: 7. The CDR3 has 15 residues. CDR3 loop: CASSARLAEAYEQYF. Here the CDR3 DNA reads TGTGCCAGCAGCGCCCGACTAGCGGAGGCCTACGAGCAGTACTTC. Combining the CDR3 with reference TRBV7-2 and TRBJ2-7 gives the whole variable domain GAGVSQSPSNKVTEKGKDVELRCDPISGHTALYWYRQSLGQGLEFLIYFQGNSAPDKSGLPSDRFSAERTGGSVSTLTIQRTQQEDSAVYLCASSARLAEAYEQYFGPGTRLTVT.